There are many counts of the clone carrying this T cell receptor beta chain. Its antigen remains unidentified. The data were taken from a study of CD8 T cells in ankylosing spondylitis. General study results and limits: Within ankylosing spondylitis blood, a TCR beta motif made up of several highly homologous variants appeared to be characteristic. The study looked at matched synovial fluid samples from ankylosing spondylitis patients. Disease-linked clones were reported to be significantly enriched there. Within peripheral blood, clones linked to disease were CD8+ and relatively rare.

A quantitative 5'-RACE method, one with molecular barcodes, was used to make TCR beta libraries. Each CDR3 protein gets one entry after TCRdb re-called the 5' RACE reads with MiXCR. The table lists 450,000 to 550,000 distinct CDR3 sequences, roughly 5.2% of them singletons. This CDR3 contains 14 residues. The ends were cut back, 5 bases at V and 7 bases at J, with 13 bases in the middle. Per the germline V gene, CDR1 is KGHDR and CDR2 is SFDVKD. Sequenced material: blood, either unsorted or a sorted T cell fraction (not recorded which). The chain couples TRBV24-1 to TRBJ2-2, with D possibly being TRBD1 or TRBD2 (5 bases each). This clonotype was obtained from a male donor with ankylosing spondylitis. The CDR3 region is CATSVRGNGGELFF. As DNA, the CDR3 is TGTGCCACCAGTGTGAGGGGTAACGGCGGGGAGCTGTTTTTT.